The source of this T cell receptor (beta chain) is a study of T-cell memory formation after mild COVID-19. TCRdb recomputed calls from the 5' RACE reads with MiXCR, one row per CDR3 protein. The table records roughly 580,000 distinct CDR3 sequences, roughly 18% of them present only once. Trimming removed 2 bases from V and 3 bases from J, with 10 bases in between. This CDR3 is built from 14 residues. Per germline, CDR1 MNHNY and CDR2 SVGAGI (reference sequence). Sequenced material: PBMCs or a T cell subset sorted from them (not recorded which). The source of this sequence is an adult woman who had mild COVID-19 (a few samples of this study predate the infection). Cell type and time point are not known. The chain combines TRBV6-6 with TRBJ1-2, with a weak D call TRBD1 (6 bases). The CDR3 here is CASSYTGGDYGYTF. The CDR3 DNA reads as TGTGCCAGCAGTTACACGGGGGGCGACTATGGCTACACCTTC.